This T cell receptor (beta chain) came from a study of blood T cell repertoires in COVID-19. Whole-study context: Some COVID-19 samples were acute and others convalescent; all came from the United States, Italy and Spain. The analysed material was cDNA or gDNA that came from T cells, B-cell-depleted T cells, or PBMCs.

Original processing notes: Estimates of nucleated cell counts were drawn from the amplification of reference gene primers. The method was immunoSEQ multiplex PCR; TCRdb's version includes in-frame clones alone and lacks a portion of them. V and J calls and clone size are those listed in that table; D and trimming were worked out from the DNA. The repertoire includes 150,000 to 200,000 clones, about 88% of them detected once, and around 19% sits in the top ten. CDR1 and CDR2 from the germline V gene are MNHEY and SVGAGI. V was clipped by 2 bases and J by 0 bases; unmatched bases: 1. The CDR3 contains 15 residues.

This TCR came from a woman of 80 years or more with acute or convalescent COVID-19. The chain combines TRBV6-5 with TRBJ2-3; 8 bases map to TRBD1. The sequenced sample consisted of peripheral blood. The CDR3: CASSYQGASTDTQYF. The CDR3 DNA reads as TGTGCCAGCAGTTACCAGGGGGCGAGCACAGATACGCAGTATTTT.